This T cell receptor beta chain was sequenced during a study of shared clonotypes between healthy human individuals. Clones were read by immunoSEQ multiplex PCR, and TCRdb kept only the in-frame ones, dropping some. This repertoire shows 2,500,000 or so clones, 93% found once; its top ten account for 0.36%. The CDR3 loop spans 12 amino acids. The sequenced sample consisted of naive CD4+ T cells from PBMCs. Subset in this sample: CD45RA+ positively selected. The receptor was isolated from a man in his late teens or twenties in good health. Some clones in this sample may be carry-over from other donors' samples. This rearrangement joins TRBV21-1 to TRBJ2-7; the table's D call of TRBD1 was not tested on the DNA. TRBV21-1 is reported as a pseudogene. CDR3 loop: CARGTGSREQYF. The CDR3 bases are TGTGCCAGAGGGACAGGGAGTCGCGAGCAGTACTTC.